The rows below give T cell receptor beta chains drawn from one sample of a study of monozygotic twins with inflammatory bowel disease. TCRdb reprocessed the 5' RACE reads, with one entry per CDR3 protein and no DNA. This sample's clone table lists about 330,000 distinct CDR3 sequences. The sample comprised blood. The receptors originated from a human donor with ulcerative colitis or Crohn's disease, or a healthy co-twin of an affected twin (not recorded which). Both conserved end residues are part of each CDR3. Each record gives: V gene, J gene, CDR3 protein.

TRBV20-1	TRBJ1-1	CSASGYTEAFF
TRBV7-9	TRBJ2-3	CASSSPGRPDTQYF
TRBV7-2	TRBJ2-3	CASNLRGTEQYF
TRBV12-3/TRBV12-4	TRBJ2-1	CASSSDRSANEQFF
TRBV12-3/TRBV12-4	TRBJ2-1	CASSAGQGAREQFF
TRBV4-2	TRBJ2-4	CASSLTLSRGSKNIQYF
TRBV5-1	TRBJ1-1	CASSFKSGAEAFF
TRBV14	TRBJ2-7	CASSPNQQGSGEQYF
TRBV29-1	TRBJ2-3	CSVEPRGSDTDTQYF
TRBV11-1	TRBJ2-1	CASSHKQGGGSSYNEQFF
TRBV6-5	TRBJ2-3	CASSLRTSGEFTDTQYF
TRBV28	TRBJ2-7	CASIGQGRYEQYF
TRBV12-3/TRBV12-4	TRBJ2-3	CASSFTSGRASTDTQYF
TRBV11-2	TRBJ2-1	CASSLDRASEFF
TRBV28	TRBJ1-2	CASSLAGLGISGYTF
TRBV29-1	TRBJ2-2	CSVNLRTSGRGGTGELFF
TRBV5-1	TRBJ2-7	CASSFADLGPRSYEQYF
TRBV12-3/TRBV12-4	TRBJ1-3	CASSHTGILGNTIYF
TRBV27	TRBJ1-5	CASSSRGTNQPQHF
TRBV18	TRBJ1-1	CASSPSTGNTEAFF
TRBV29-1	TRBJ1-1	CSLRQSLNTEAFF